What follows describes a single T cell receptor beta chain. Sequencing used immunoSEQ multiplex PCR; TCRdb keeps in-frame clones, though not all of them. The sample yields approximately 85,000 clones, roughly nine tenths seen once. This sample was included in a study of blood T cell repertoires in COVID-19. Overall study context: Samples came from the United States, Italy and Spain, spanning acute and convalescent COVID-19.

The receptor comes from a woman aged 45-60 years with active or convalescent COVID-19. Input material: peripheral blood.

The chain's CDR3 is CASSIDRGSEQYF. The CDR3, as DNA: TGTGCCAGTAGTATAGACAGGGGATCCGAGCAGTACTTC. The J gene is TRBJ2-7, the V gene TRBV19, with D maybe TRBD1 (6 bases). Germline assignment: CDR1 LNHDA and CDR2 SQIVND (reference sequence). Trimming shortened V by 0 bases and J by 6 bases, and 9 bases separated the two germline ends. CDR3 length: 13 residues.